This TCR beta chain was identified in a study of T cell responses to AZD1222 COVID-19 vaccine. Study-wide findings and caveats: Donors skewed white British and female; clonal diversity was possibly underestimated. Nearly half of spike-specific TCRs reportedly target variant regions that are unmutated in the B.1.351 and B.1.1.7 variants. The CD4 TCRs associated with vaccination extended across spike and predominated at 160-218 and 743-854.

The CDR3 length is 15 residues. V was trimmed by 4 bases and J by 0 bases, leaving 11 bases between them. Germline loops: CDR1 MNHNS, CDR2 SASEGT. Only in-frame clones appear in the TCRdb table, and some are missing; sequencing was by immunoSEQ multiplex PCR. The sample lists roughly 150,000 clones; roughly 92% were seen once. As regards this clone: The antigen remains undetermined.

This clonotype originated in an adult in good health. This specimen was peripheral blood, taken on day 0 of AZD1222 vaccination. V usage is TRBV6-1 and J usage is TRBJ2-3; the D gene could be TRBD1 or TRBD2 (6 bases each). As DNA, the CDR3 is TGTGCCAGCAGTGCCGGGGGCTTAAGCACAGATACGCAGTATTTT. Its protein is CASSAGGLSTDTQYF.